These T cell receptor beta chains were read from a single sample in a study of radiotherapy plus CTLA-4 blockade in lung cancer. Method: immunoSEQ multiplex PCR; TCRdb's copy keeps in-frame clones and lacks some. The sample has 55,000 to 75,000 clones, less than 85% seen once; the top ten hold about 16%. The sequencing used peripheral blood, collected from a patient treated with radiotherapy plus ipilimumab. Every receptor here comes from a human donor with non-small cell lung cancer whose response to radiotherapy plus ipilimumab could not be evaluated. Some clones in this sample may be carry-over from other donors' samples. CDR3s include the opening cysteine and the closing phenylalanine or tryptophan. The D gene is left open where the match is weak. The size of a clone is reported for some rows only, either as once, few or many, or as a class for expanded clones.

d_call	v_call	j_call	clone_size	cdr3_length	cdr3_aa	cdr3_nt
.	TRBV19	TRBJ2-1	few	20	CASSDLGRYRAQSSYNEQFF	TGTGCCAGTAGTGACCTCGGACGGTACAGGGCCCAGAGCTCCTACAATGAGCAGTTCTTC
.	TRBV25-1	TRBJ2-3	.	15	CASSAGGSSTDTQYF	TGTGCCAGCAGTGCCGGGGGTTCTAGCACAGATACGCAGTATTTT
.	TRBV10-3	TRBJ1-2	few	14	CAISEPETETGETF	TGTGCCATCAGTGAGCCCGAGACAGAGACGGGTGAAACCTTC
TRBD1	TRBV27	TRBJ1-6	.	14	CASRTTGGVSPLHF	TGTGCCAGCAGAACTACAGGGGGCGTTTCACCCCTCCACTTT
TRBD1	TRBV5-4	TRBJ1-2	.	14	CASSLGQGAVGYTF	TGTGCCAGCAGCTTGGGACAGGGGGCGGTTGGCTACACCTTC
TRBD1	TRBV7-9	TRBJ1-2	.	13	CASSGQEFYGYTF	TGTGCCAGCAGCGGACAGGAGTTCTATGGCTACACCTTC
TRBD2	TRBV28	TRBJ2-2	.	18	CASSLGLAGGSSPGELFF	TGTGCCAGCAGTTTAGGGCTAGCGGGGGGCTCCTCACCCGGGGAGCTGTTTTTT
.	TRBV7-9	TRBJ2-3	.	16	CASSLGWGQGEDTQYF	TGTGCCAGCAGCTTAGGGTGGGGGCAGGGAGAGGATACGCAGTATTTT
TRBD1	TRBV5-6	TRBJ1-6	.	17	CASSLVPGQGNISPLHF	TGTGCCAGCAGCTTGGTACCGGGACAGGGTAATATTTCACCCCTCCACTTT
TRBD1	TRBV20-1	TRBJ1-2	once	11	CSANRGRGYTF	TGCAGTGCTAACAGGGGGCGAGGCTACACCTTC
TRBD1	TRBV5-4	TRBJ1-3	.	17	CASSPDRGGSRGNTIYF	TGTGCCAGCAGCCCGGACAGGGGTGGTAGTAGAGGAAACACCATATATTTT
TRBD1	TRBV10-3	TRBJ1-1	.	14	CAISEPGQGARAFF	TGTGCCATCAGTGAGCCGGGACAGGGGGCTCGAGCTTTCTTT
.	TRBV12-5	TRBJ1-1	.	12	CASGLVGAGAFF	TGTGCTAGTGGTTTGGTAGGGGCAGGGGCTTTCTTT
TRBD1	TRBV9	TRBJ2-3	.	16	CASSSRAGGGTDTQYF	TGTGCCAGCAGCTCCAGAGCAGGGGGTGGCACAGATACGCAGTATTTT
TRBD2	TRBV27	TRBJ2-1	.	16	CASSFQAGGPIDEQFF	TGTGCCAGCAGTTTTCAAGCGGGGGGCCCTATAGATGAGCAGTTCTTC
.	TRBV4-1	TRBJ1-2	.	14	CASSQVAGNYGYTF	TGCGCCAGCAGCCAAGTGGCAGGAAACTATGGCTACACCTTC
TRBD2	TRBV28	TRBJ2-5	.	17	CASSSPPGGGTDETQYF	TGTGCCAGCAGTTCCCCCCCCGGCGGGGGGACGGATGAGACCCAGTACTTC